This note documents a single T cell receptor beta chain sequence. No cognate antigen has been identified for it. It has no much larger one-base neighbor in the sample; base qualities were not kept. Including cysteine and phenylalanine, the CDR3 has 16 amino acids. The DNA shown is the 48-base CDR3, in frame from base 1. V ends up 5 bases short and J 5 bases short, with an unmatched junction base count of 13. Reading the germline V gene gives CDR1 MDHEN and CDR2 SYDVKM. The CDR3 regions of human TCRbeta chains were subjected to immunosequencing. The original methods were these. TCRs in the repertoires were compared against a reference library of SARS-CoV-2-specific TCRs that had been generated with the MIRA antigen-specificity platform. Breadth was defined as the fraction of unique TCRs that were SARS-CoV-2-associated, and depth was defined as the fraction of total T cells that were SARS-CoV-2-associated. Using the MIRA data, each spike-specific TCR was mapped to the spike region that the TCR reacts to and placed in a CD4 or CD8 class. Log10-transformed breadth and depth values were compared by one-way ANOVA with Sidak's multiple comparisons tests. TCRdb's version of the immuneACCESS table is confined to in-frame rearrangements and falls short of the full clone set. An unresolved V gene accounts for under half of the shortfall where checked; the remainder is of unknown origin. V and J calls and clone size are copied from that table; D and trimming were computed from the DNA. This sample comprises around 150,000 clones, around 91% of them detected only once. Approximately 6.2% of the sample comes from the top ten.

The data were taken from a study of T cell responses to AZD1222 COVID-19 vaccine listed by TCRdb under 2021. Broadly, across the study: TCR sequencing covered 230 to 250 trial participants: 207 given two doses of AZD1222 and 26 given two doses of MenACWY control vaccine. Enrollment into the trials was organized by age into subgroups of 18-55, 56-69 and 70-plus years, and those subgroups contained 148, 28 and 57 TCR-sequenced participants, respectively. Study-level results and caveats: Only a handful of AZD1222 recipients were SARS-CoV-2 seropositive at baseline, limiting conclusions about previously exposed vaccinees. A significant rise in spike-specific TCR breadth and depth was observed after two AZD1222 doses relative to day 0 and relative to MenACWY recipients. The 56-69-year group was small, and its depth increase did not reach significance, likely because of low power. Reportedly, almost half of the unique spike-specific TCRs recognized epitopes lying outside the regions that are mutated in the B.1.351 and B.1.1.7 variants. Most participants were white British and females outnumbered males, and the authors suggested that clonal diversity may have been underestimated. The vaccine-associated CD4 TCRs covered the entire spike protein, and the dominant responses fell in regions 160-218 and 743-854. No day 14 peak-response samples were available, so repertoires were characterized only after the peak T cell response.

The sample's time point label is to be understood as: about 28 days (+/-7) after the second vaccine dose. AZD1222 recipients with second doses at about 4 weeks or about 12 weeks were pooled, because spike-specific TCR depth and breadth did not differ between schedules. Vaccinee samples were obtained from the UK trials COV001 and COV002, which included a single-blind randomized controlled phase 2/3 trial of AZD1222 (ChAdOx1 nCoV-19) in healthy adults. Trial participant PBMC samples were collected at day 0 and day 28 after the second dose for TCRbeta chain sequencing. The V and J genes are TRBV28 and TRBJ2-5, with 8 central nucleotides matching TRBD1. The TCR sequence derives from an adult who received the AZD1222 COVID-19 vaccine. The sample here was peripheral blood, taken 28 days after the second AZD1222 dose. The DNA is TGTGCCAGCAGTATCAATGACAGGGGCTTTAGTGAGACCCAGTACTTC. This gives the protein CASSINDRGFSETQYF. This CDR3, with the reference TRBV28 and TRBJ2-5 proteins standing in past its ends, gives the full variable domain DVKVTQSSRYLVKRTGEKVFLECVQDMDHENMFWYRQDPGLGLRLIYFSYDVKMKEKGDIPEGYSVSREKKERFSLILESASTNQTSMYLCASSINDRGFSETQYFGPGTRLLVL.